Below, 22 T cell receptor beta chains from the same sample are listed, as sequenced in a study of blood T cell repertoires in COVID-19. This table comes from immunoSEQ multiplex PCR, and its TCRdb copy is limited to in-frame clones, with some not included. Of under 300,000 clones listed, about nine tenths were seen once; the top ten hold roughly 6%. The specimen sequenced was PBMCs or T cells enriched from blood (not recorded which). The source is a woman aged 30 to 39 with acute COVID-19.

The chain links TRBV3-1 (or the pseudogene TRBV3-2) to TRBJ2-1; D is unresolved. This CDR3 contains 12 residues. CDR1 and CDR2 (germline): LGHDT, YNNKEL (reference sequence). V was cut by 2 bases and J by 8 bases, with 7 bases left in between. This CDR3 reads CASSQRLDEQFF. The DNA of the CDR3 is TGTGCCAGCAGCCAAAGACTCGATGAGCAGTTCTTC.

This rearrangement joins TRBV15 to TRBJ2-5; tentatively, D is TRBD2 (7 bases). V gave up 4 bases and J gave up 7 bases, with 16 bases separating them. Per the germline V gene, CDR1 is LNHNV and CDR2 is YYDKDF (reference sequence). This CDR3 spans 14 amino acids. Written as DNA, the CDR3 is TGTGCCACCAGCATGGGGGGGGGCCCCCGGACCCAGTACTTC. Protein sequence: CATSMGGGPRTQYF.

CDR3 sequence: CASSQVGSSYNEQFF. CDR3 in DNA: TGCGCCAGCAGCCAAGTCGGGAGCTCCTACAATGAGCAGTTCTTC. The genes are TRBV4-3 and TRBJ2-1, with TRBD2 as a possible D gene (6 bases). Trimming left V 1 base short and J 0 bases short, with 7 bases between. The CDR3 sequence is 15 residues long. Looked up from germline, CDR1 is LGHNA and CDR2 is YSLEER.

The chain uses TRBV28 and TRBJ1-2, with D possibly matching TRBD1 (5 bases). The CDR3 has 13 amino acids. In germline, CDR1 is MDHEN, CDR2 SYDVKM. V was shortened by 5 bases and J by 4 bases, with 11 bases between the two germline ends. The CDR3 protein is CASSGGNGYGYTF. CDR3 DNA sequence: TGTGCCAGCAGTGGGGGGAATGGCTATGGCTACACCTTC.

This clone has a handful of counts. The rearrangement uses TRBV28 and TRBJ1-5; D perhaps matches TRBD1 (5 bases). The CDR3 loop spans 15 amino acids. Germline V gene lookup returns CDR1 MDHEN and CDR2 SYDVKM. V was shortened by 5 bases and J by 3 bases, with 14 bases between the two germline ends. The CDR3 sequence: CASSMTVGANQPQHF. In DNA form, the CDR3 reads TGTGCCAGCAGTATGACAGTAGGGGCCAATCAGCCCCAGCATTTT.

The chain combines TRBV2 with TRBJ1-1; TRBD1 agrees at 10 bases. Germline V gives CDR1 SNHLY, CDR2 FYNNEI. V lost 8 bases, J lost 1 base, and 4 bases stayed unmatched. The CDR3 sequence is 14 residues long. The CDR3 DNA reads TGTGCCAGCTTGGGACAGGGGACGAACACTGAAGCTTTCTTT. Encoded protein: CASLGQGTNTEAFF. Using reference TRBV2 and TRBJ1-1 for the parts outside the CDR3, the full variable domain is EPEVTQTPSHQVTQMGQEVILRCVPISNHLYFYWYRQILGQKVEFLVSFYNNEISEKSEIFDDQFSVERPDGSNFTLKIRSTKLEDSAMYFCASLGQGTNTEAFFGQGTRLTVV.

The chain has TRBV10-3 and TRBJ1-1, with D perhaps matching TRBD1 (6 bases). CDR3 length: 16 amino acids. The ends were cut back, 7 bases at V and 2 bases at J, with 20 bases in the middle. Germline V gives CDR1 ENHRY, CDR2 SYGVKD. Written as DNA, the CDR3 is TGTGCCATCACTGTCGATGCCCACAGGGCCAACACTGAAGCTTTCTTT. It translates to CAITVDAHRANTEAFF.

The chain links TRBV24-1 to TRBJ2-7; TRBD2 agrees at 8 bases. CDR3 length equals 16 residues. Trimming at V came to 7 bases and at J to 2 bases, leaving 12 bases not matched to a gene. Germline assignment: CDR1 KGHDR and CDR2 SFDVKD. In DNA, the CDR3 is TGTGCCACCAGAGCGGATATAGCGGGAACCACCTACGAGCAGTACTTC. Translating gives CATRADIAGTTYEQYF.

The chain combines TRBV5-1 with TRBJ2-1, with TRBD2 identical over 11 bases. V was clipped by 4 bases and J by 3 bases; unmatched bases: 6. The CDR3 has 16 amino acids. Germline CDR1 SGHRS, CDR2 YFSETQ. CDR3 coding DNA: TGCGCCAGCAGCCTGAGACTAGCGGGGATCTACAATGAGCAGTTCTTC. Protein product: CASSLRLAGIYNEQFF.

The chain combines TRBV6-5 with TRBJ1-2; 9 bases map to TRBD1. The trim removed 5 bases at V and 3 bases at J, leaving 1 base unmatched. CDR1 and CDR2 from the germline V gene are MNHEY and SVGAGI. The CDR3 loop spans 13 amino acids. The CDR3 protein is CASSRTGDYGYTF. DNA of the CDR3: TGTGCCAGCAGTCGGACAGGGGACTATGGCTACACCTTC.

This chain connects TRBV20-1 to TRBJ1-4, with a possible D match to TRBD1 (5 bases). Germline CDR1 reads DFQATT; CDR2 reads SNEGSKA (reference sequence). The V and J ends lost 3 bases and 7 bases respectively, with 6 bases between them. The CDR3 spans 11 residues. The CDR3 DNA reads TGCAGTGCTAGGGGGGGTGAAAAACTGTTTTTT. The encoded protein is CSARGGEKLFF.

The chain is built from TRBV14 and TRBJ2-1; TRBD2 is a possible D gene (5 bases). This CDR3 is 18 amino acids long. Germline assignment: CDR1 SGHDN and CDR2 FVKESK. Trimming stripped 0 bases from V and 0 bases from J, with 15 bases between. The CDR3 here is CASSQDYAGLGSYNEQFF. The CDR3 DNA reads TGTGCCAGCAGCCAAGATTACGCGGGCCTTGGCTCCTACAATGAGCAGTTCTTC.

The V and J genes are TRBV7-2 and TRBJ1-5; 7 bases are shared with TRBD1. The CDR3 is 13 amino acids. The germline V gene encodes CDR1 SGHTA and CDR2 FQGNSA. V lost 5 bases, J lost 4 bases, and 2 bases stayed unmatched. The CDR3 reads CASSQGDNQPQHF. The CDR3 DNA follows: TGTGCCAGCAGCCAGGGGGATAATCAGCCCCAGCATTTT.

In nucleotides, the CDR3 is TGTGCCAGCACTCCGGGACTAGCGGGGGGGCCGACAGATACGCAGTATTTT. As protein: CASTPGLAGGPTDTQYF. The chain employs TRBV25-1 and TRBJ2-3; 16 bases agree with TRBD2. This CDR3 has 17 residues. J lost 3 bases, V lost 7 bases, and 7 bases had no gene match. From germline, CDR1 is MGHDK and CDR2 SYGVNS.

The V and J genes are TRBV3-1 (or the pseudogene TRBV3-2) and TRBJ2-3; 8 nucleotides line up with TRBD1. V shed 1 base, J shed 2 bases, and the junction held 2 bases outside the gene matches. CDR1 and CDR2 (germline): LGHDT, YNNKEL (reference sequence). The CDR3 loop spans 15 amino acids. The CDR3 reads CASSQGTGTTDTQYF. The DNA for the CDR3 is TGTGCCAGCAGCCAAGGGACAGGGACCACAGATACGCAGTATTTT.

DNA of the CDR3: TGTGCCATCAGTGAGGGGGGAGGGAGGTTTCAGCCCCAGCATTTT. It encodes CAISEGGGRFQPQHF. J is TRBJ1-5 and V is TRBV10-3, with D possibly TRBD1 on 5 matching bases. CDR1 and CDR2 (germline): ENHRY, SYGVKD. The length of the CDR3 is 15 residues. V was pared by 2 bases and J by 6 bases, with 14 bases between.

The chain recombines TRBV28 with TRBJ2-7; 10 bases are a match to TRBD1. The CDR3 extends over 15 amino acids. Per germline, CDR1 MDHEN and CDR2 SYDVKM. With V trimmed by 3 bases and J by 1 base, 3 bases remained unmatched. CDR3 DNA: TGTGCCAGCAGTTTGGGGGGACAGGGGTCCTACGAGCAGTACTTC. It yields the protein CASSLGGQGSYEQYF.

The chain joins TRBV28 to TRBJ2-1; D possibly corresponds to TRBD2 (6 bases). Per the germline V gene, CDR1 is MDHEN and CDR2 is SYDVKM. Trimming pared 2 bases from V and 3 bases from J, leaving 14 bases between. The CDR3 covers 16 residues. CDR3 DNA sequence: TGTGCCAGCAGTTTAGGGAGTGCGGGAAGCTACAATGAGCAGTTCTTC. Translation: CASSLGSAGSYNEQFF.

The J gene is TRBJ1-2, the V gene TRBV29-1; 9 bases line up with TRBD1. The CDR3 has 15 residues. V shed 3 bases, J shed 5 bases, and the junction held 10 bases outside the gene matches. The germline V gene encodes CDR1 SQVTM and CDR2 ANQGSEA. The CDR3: CSVERGQGHGYGYTF. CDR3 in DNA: TGCAGCGTTGAGCGGGGACAGGGTCATGGGTATGGCTACACCTTC.

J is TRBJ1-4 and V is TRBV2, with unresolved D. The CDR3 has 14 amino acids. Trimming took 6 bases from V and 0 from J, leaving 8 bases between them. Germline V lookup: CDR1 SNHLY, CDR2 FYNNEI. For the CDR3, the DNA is TGTGCCAGCAGACGGGAGACAACTAATGAAAAACTGTTTTTT. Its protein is CASRRETTNEKLFF. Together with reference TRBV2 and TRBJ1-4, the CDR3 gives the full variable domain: EPEVTQTPSHQVTQMGQEVILRCVPISNHLYFYWYRQILGQKVEFLVSFYNNEISEKSEIFDDQFSVERPDGSNFTLKIRSTKLEDSAMYFCASRRETTNEKLFFGSGTQLSVL.

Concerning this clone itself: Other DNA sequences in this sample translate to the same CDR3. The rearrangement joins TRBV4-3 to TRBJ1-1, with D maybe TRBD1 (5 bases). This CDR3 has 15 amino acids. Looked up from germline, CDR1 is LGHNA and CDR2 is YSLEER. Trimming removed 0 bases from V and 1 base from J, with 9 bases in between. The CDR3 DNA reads TGCGCCAGCAGCCAAGATCGTGGGGCGAACACTGAAGCTTTCTTT. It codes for CASSQDRGANTEAFF.

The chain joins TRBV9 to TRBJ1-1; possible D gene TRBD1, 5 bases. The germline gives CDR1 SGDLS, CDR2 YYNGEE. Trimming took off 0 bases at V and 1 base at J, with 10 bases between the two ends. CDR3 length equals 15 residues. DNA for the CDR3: TGTGCCAGCAGCGTAGGACGCGGGGCGAACACTGAAGCTTTCTTT. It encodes CASSVGRGANTEAFF.